This T cell receptor beta chain was found in a study of T cell responses to AZD1222 COVID-19 vaccine. The CDR3 spans 13 residues. Repertoires were generated with immunoSEQ multiplex PCR, while TCRdb's copy carries only in-frame clones and drops some. The sample holds around 150,000 clones, 84% seen once. The sequence was collected from an adult in good health. Source: peripheral blood, taken on day 0 of AZD1222 vaccination. The gene calls are TRBV21-1 and TRBJ2-4; TRBD2, the D gene given by the table, was not confirmed from the DNA. TRBV21-1 is listed as a pseudogene. The CDR3 spells CASPRLEENIQYF. The CDR3 coding sequence is TGTGCCAGCCCGAGACTAGAGGAAAACATTCAGTACTTC.